These 28 T cell receptor beta chains share one sample of origin, sequenced in a study of cytomegalovirus exposure and HLA in healthy donors (TCRdb year 2017). The library was obtained by the immunoSEQ multiplex PCR assay. For the multiplex PCR, a mixture combining 60 forward primers for TCR Vbeta segments and 13 reverse primers for TCR Jbeta segments was used. TCRdb limited this immuneACCESS table to in-frame rearrangements with V and J called. A share of clones is missing; checked studies link under half to unresolved V genes, and the rest is unexplained. The sample table lists 55,000 to 75,000 clones, 55% to 65% of them with a count of one. In total, the top ten clones hold roughly 3.1% of the sample. Sequenced: PBMCs. The receptors were sampled from a man aged 25 to 40 in good health and CMV-seronegative.

This chain connects TRBV25-1 to TRBJ1-2, with D perhaps matching TRBD1 (6 bases). V was cut by 5 bases and J by 3 bases, with 10 bases left in between. The CDR3 spans 13 residues. Germline V gene sequence: CDR1 MGHDK, CDR2 SYGVNS. CDR3 nucleotide sequence: TGTGCCAGCAGTCCGGACAGATACTATGGCTACACCTTC. Its protein is CASSPDRYYGYTF.

This chain links TRBV28 with TRBJ1-2; 10 bases match TRBD1. The CDR3 extends over 14 amino acids. Germline V CDR1 and CDR2: MDHEN, SYDVKM. The junction had 8 bases not matched to a gene; V was cut back by 6 bases and J by 7 bases. Here the CDR3 reads CASRPAGQGFGYTF. CDR3 in DNA: TGTGCCAGCAGGCCAGCGGGACAGGGGTTTGGCTACACCTTC.

The chain recombines TRBV7-2 with TRBJ1-2; D not certain. Germline V CDR1 and CDR2: SGHTA, FQGNSA. This CDR3 has 15 residues. Trimming left V 1 base short and J 0 bases short, with 9 bases between. The CDR3 nucleotides read TGTGCCAGCAGCTTAGAGGCAGGTCCTAACTATGGCTACACCTTC. The encoded protein is CASSLEAGPNYGYTF.

The chain couples TRBV16 to TRBJ1-2; D is ambiguous. This CDR3 comprises 14 residues. V lost 0 bases and J 4 bases, leaving 9 bases between the germline ends. Germline CDR1 reads KGHSY; CDR2 reads FQNENV. The CDR3 loop is CASSQSTSLYGYTF. The DNA of the CDR3 is TGTGCCAGCAGCCAATCGACTTCCCTCTATGGCTACACCTTC. Together with reference TRBV16 and TRBJ1-2, the CDR3 gives the full variable domain: GEEVAQTPKHLVRGEGQKAKLYCAPIKGHSYVFWYQQVLKNEFKFLISFQNENVFDETGMPKERFSAKCLPNSPCSLEIQATKLEDSAVYFCASSQSTSLYGYTFGSGTRLTVV.

V usage is TRBV6-5 and J usage is TRBJ1-2; 7 bases match TRBD1. CDR3 length: 16 amino acids. After removal of 2 bases from V and 5 bases from J, the junction contained 11 bases not matched to a gene. The germline CDR1 and CDR2 sequences are MNHEY and SVGAGI. In DNA, the CDR3 is TGTGCCAGCAGTTACGTATCTCCCGGGACAGAGTATGGCTACACCTTC. Translating gives CASSYVSPGTEYGYTF.

This chain joins TRBV27 and TRBJ2-7; 7 bases map to TRBD1. V lost 4 bases to trimming and J lost 2 bases; unmatched junction nucleotides: 5. Germline values: CDR1 MNHEY, CDR2 SMNVEV (reference sequence). CDR3 length: 14 amino acids. CDR3 nucleotide sequence: TGTGCCAGCAGTTCTCCCGGACAGGCCTACGAGCAGTACTTC. This gives the protein CASSSPGQAYEQYF.

This clone has a handful of counts. The rearrangement links TRBV12-5 to TRBJ1-5, with 8 bases fitting TRBD1. The CDR3 runs to 16 residues. With V trimmed by 1 base and J by 6 bases, 8 bases remained unmatched. Looked up from germline, CDR1 is LGHNT and CDR2 is FRNRAP. The CDR3 region is CASGLGLGQGSQPQHF. DNA for the CDR3: TGTGCTAGTGGTTTGGGGCTAGGACAGGGAAGTCAGCCCCAGCATTTT.

This clone has a handful of counts. CDR3 in DNA: TGTGCCAGCAGTTTGGGCCGTCATTCAGTCTACACCTTC. Amino acid sequence: CASSLGRHSVYTF. The J gene is TRBJ1-2, the V gene TRBV27; D remains unclear. V lost 3 bases to trimming and J lost 10 bases, with 15 bases between them. Germline V gene data show CDR1 as MNHEY and CDR2 as SMNVEV (reference sequence). CDR3 length: 13 residues.

V usage is TRBV29-1 and J usage is TRBJ1-2, with 10 bases lining up with TRBD1. In germline, CDR1 is SQVTM, CDR2 ANQGSEA. The V and J ends lost 7 bases and 5 bases, in that order; junction bases with no gene match: 4. The CDR3 runs 12 residues. The CDR3 DNA sequence: TGCAGCGCCATGGACAGGGGGTATGGCTACACCTTC. Protein product: CSAMDRGYGYTF.

The chain employs TRBV7-9 and TRBJ2-2; 9 bases are a match to TRBD2. V was clipped by 2 bases and J by 2 bases; unmatched bases: 12. CDR1 SEHNR and CDR2 FQNEAQ come from the germline V gene (reference sequence). This CDR3 comprises 19 residues. This chain's CDR3 is CASSLIVVAGVDNTGELFF. In DNA form, the CDR3 reads TGTGCCAGCAGCTTAATTGTAGTAGCGGGGGTCGATAACACCGGGGAGCTGTTTTTT. The complete variable domain, with remaining parts taken from reference TRBV7-9 and TRBJ2-2, reads DTGVSQNPRHKITKRGQNVTFRCDPISEHNRLYWYRQTLGQGPEFLTYFQNEAQLEKSRLLSDRFSAERPKGSFSTLEIQRTEQGDSAMYLCASSLIVVAGVDNTGELFFGEGSRLTVL.

This chain uses TRBV7-9 with TRBJ1-2; 7 bases line up with TRBD1. Germline values: CDR1 SEHNR, CDR2 FQNEAQ (reference sequence). The ends lost 4 bases at V and 4 bases at J; junction bases unmatched: 6. This CDR3 comprises 14 residues. DNA for the CDR3: TGTGCCAGCAGCTCCGGGACAGCAATCTATGGCTACACCTTC. Translation gives CASSSGTAIYGYTF.

Only a few counts were recorded for this clone. This chain links TRBV6-5 with TRBJ1-1; the D is unclear. Germline V gives CDR1 MNHEY, CDR2 SVGAGI. Trimming left V 2 bases short and J 10 bases short, with 14 bases between. CDR3 length: 13 residues. CDR3 bases: TGTGCCAGCAGTTACAGCCCCGAAAGCGGAGCTTTCTTT. Translated, it gives CASSYSPESGAFF.

The CDR3, as DNA: TGTGCCAGCAGTTACACAGGGAACACTGAAGCTTTCTTT. Its translation is CASSYTGNTEAFF. The chain links TRBV6-5 to TRBJ1-1, with TRBD1 as a possible D gene (5 bases). V dropped 2 bases and J dropped 1 base, with 5 bases sitting between them. The CDR3 is 13 amino acids. Germline V gene lookup returns CDR1 MNHEY and CDR2 SVGAGI.

This clone was observed a handful of times. The chain couples TRBV4-1 to TRBJ2-7; 11 nucleotides align to TRBD1. With 3 bases clipped from V and 7 bases from J, the junction kept 8 bases outside the gene matches. Germline CDR1 MGHRA, CDR2 YSYEKL. The CDR3 length is 15 residues. The CDR3 here is CASSHTDRGLGEQYF. The CDR3 DNA reads as TGCGCCAGCAGCCACACGGACAGGGGGCTTGGTGAGCAGTACTTC.

The chain employs TRBV4-1 and TRBJ1-1; D perhaps matches TRBD1 (6 bases). The length of the CDR3 is 14 residues. Per germline, CDR1 MGHRA and CDR2 YSYEKL. V lost 1 base and J 6 bases, leaving 12 bases between the germline ends. CDR3 sequence reads: CASSQVQGRSEAFF. The CDR3 bases are TGCGCCAGCAGCCAAGTACAGGGTAGGTCTGAAGCTTTCTTT.

The chain uses TRBV29-1 and TRBJ2-5; D is perhaps TRBD1 (5 bases). The V gene's germline CDR1 is SQVTM and CDR2 ANQGSEA. With 6 bases removed from V and 5 bases from J, the gap between germline ends came to 22 bases. CDR3 size: 15 residues. In DNA form, the CDR3 reads TGCAGCGTCAGGGTCAGGGCCCTCACCTCGGAGACCCAGTACTTC. Residues: CSVRVRALTSETQYF.

In its sample, this clone was seen once. The chain carries TRBV29-1 and TRBJ2-1, with D maybe TRBD2 (5 bases). V lost 3 bases to trimming and J lost 5 bases, with 5 bases between them. This CDR3 spans 11 amino acids. Germline values: CDR1 SQVTM, CDR2 ANQGSEA. The DNA for the CDR3 is TGCAGCGTTGACGGGAACAATGAGCAGTTCTTC. Its translation is CSVDGNNEQFF.

A remark on this clone: This is likely a read error, given that the CDR3 carries no conserved phenylalanine or tryptophan at its end. The limits of the CDR3 on the DNA are not certain, so only TCRdb's listed CDR3 is given. The V and J genes are TRBV30 and TRBJ1-1; the tabulated D call, TRBD1, remains unverified against the DNA. Germline CDR1 is GTSNPN and CDR2 is SVGIG (reference sequence). Both ends counted, the CDR3 spans 14 residues. CDR3 sequence: CAWSDPTIRQEIID.

The J gene is TRBJ2-1, the V gene TRBV11-2; TRBD1 agrees at 7 bases. The CDR3 runs 14 residues. V was clipped by 4 bases and J by 6 bases; unmatched bases: 6. Germline loops: CDR1 SGHAT, CDR2 FQNNGV. CDR3 protein: CASSSIQGVNEQFF. CDR3 coding DNA: TGTGCCAGCAGCTCCATCCAGGGGGTCAATGAGCAGTTCTTC.

On this clone itself: The junction does not match germline at one end; this may be a read error. This chain uses TRBV20-1 with TRBJ1-2, with a weak D call TRBD1 (5 bases). The germline CDR1 and CDR2 sequences are DFQATT and SNEGSKA (reference sequence). The CDR3 has 10 amino acids. CDR3 DNA sequence: TGCAGTGCGAGAGGGCGGGGGGACACCTTC. Protein: CSARGRGDTF.

This chain connects TRBV14 to TRBJ2-5; 13 nucleotides agree with TRBD2. The J call may be in error: the DNA end matches TRBJ2-7 better. The CDR3 is 17 amino acids. The germline V gene has CDR1 SGHDN and CDR2 FVKESK. Written as DNA, the CDR3 is TGTGCCAGCAGCCCAACTAGCGGGGGGGCCAGTTTCTACGAGCAGTACTTC. It codes for CASSPTSGGASFYEQYF.

The chain carries TRBV4-1 and TRBJ2-7; TRBD1 matches 10 bases. CDR3 length equals 15 residues. V was pared by 3 bases and J by 7 bases, with 9 bases of the junction left unmatched. Germline V gene sequence: CDR1 MGHRA, CDR2 YSYEKL. The DNA for the CDR3 is TGCGCCAGCAGCCAGGCCGGGACAGGGGTTCGGGAGCAGTACTTC. Translated: CASSQAGTGVREQYF.

This rearrangement joins TRBV6-4 to TRBJ2-3; no clear D gene. This CDR3 has 14 residues. Trimming removed 6 bases at V and 5 bases at J, with 15 bases between. Germline CDR1 MRHNA, CDR2 SNTAGT. CDR3: CASRPIQAQDTQYF. The CDR3 nucleotides read TGTGCCAGCAGACCCATCCAGGCCCAAGATACGCAGTATTTT.

The chain recombines TRBV9 with TRBJ2-3, with no clear D. The germline CDR1 and CDR2 sequences are SGDLS and YYNGEE. The V gene lost 0 bases and the J gene lost 6 bases, with 8 bases spanning the gap. The CDR3 loop spans 13 amino acids. Written as DNA, the CDR3 is TGTGCCAGCAGCGTAGACTCGAGGGATACGCAGTATTTT. As protein: CASSVDSRDTQYF.

This clone was detected a few times. J is TRBJ2-5 and V is TRBV30, with 8 bases lining up with TRBD1. Germline CDR1 and CDR2: GTSNPN and SVGIG (reference sequence). V lost 5 bases and J lost 7; bases outside the gene matches: 18. The CDR3 consists of 16 residues. CDR3 amino acids: CAWATSGTGVLRTQYF. DNA of the CDR3: TGTGCCTGGGCTACATCCGGGACAGGCGTTCTAAGGACCCAGTACTTC.

J is TRBJ2-3 and V is TRBV13; a weak D match, TRBD2 (6 bases). V shed 5 bases and J shed 4 bases, with 16 bases lying between them. Germline values: CDR1 PRHDT, CDR2 FYEKMQ (reference sequence). The CDR3 totals 15 residues. The CDR3, as DNA: TGTGCCAGCAGCGCCCCCGGGGGAGCTGCAGATACGCAGTATTTT. This sequence encodes CASSAPGGAADTQYF.

The rearrangement joins TRBV4-1 to TRBJ1-5, with TRBD1 matching over 7 bases. CDR1 is MGHRA, CDR2 YSYEKL, per germline. With V trimmed by 1 base and J by 5 bases, 2 bases remained unmatched. The CDR3 loop spans 14 amino acids. The CDR3 sequence: CASSQGDSYQPQHF. CDR3 nucleotide sequence: TGCGCCAGCAGCCAAGGGGACAGCTATCAGCCCCAGCATTTT.

The V and J genes are TRBV5-6 and TRBJ2-7; maybe TRBD1 (5 bases). Germline V lookup: CDR1 SGHDT, CDR2 YYEEEE. The CDR3 is made up of 13 amino acids. Trimming left V 4 bases short and J 3 bases short, with 11 bases between. CDR3 loop: CASSRGGSYEQYF. The CDR3 region has the DNA TGTGCCAGCAGCAGGGGTGGCAGCTACGAGCAGTACTTC.